This T cell receptor (beta chain) was sequenced in a study of blood T cell repertoires in COVID-19. Study as a whole: There were acute and convalescent COVID-19 samples, and they came from the United States, Italy and Spain.

Germline V gene sequence: CDR1 MRHNA, CDR2 SNTAGT. Trimming cost V 6 bases and J 5 bases, with 13 bases left between them. The CDR3 is 13 residues long. Per the study methods: Reference gene primers were amplified, and this amplification served to estimate nucleated cell counts. Some clones are missing from TCRdb's copy, which holds only in-frame ones; the method was immunoSEQ multiplex PCR. Clonal size and the V and J genes are those of that table, whereas D and trimming came from the DNA. This sample carries about 380,000 clones, 75% to 90% of them seen once, and the ten largest clones take 3% to 4%.

The receptor's source is a woman aged 18 to 35 with acute or convalescent COVID-19. The V call is TRBV6-4, the J call TRBJ1-1, with D perhaps TRBD1 (6 bases). Sequenced input: peripheral blood. CDR3 sequence (DNA): TGTGCCAGCAGGGGGACACCTGCTACTGAAGCTTTCTTT. Translated, it gives CASRGTPATEAFF.